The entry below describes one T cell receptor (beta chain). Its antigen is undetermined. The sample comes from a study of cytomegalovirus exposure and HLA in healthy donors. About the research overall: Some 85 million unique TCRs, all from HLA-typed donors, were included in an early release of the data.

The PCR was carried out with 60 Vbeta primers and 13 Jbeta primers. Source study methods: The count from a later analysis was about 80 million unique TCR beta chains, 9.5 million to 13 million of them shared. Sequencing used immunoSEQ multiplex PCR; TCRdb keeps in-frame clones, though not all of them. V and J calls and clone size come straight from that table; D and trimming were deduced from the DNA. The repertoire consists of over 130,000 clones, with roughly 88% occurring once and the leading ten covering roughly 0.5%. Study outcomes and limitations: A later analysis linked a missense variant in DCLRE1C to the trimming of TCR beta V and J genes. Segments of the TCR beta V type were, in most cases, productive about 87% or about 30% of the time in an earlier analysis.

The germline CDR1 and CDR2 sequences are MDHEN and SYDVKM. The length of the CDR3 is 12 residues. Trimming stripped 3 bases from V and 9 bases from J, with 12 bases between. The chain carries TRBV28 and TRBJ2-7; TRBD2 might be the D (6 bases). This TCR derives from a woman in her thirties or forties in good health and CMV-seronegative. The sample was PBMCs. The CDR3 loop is CASSLGRGGQYF. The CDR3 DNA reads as TGTGCCAGCAGTTTGGGAAGGGGAGGGCAGTACTTC.